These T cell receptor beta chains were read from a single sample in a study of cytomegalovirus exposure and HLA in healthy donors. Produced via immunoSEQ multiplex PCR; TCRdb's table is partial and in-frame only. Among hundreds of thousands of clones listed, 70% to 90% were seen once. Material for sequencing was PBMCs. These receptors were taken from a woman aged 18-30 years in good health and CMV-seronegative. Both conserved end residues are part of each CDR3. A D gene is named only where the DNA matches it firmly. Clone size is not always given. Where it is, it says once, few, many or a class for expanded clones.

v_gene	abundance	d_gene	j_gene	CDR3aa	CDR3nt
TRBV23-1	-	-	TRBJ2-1	CASSRTGGGQWLSYNEQFF	TGCGCCAGCAGTCGCACTGGGGGAGGCCAATGGCTATCCTACAATGAGCAGTTCTTC
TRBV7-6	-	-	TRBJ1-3	CASSSRTETGNTIYF	TGTGCCAGCAGCTCAAGGACAGAAACTGGAAACACCATATATTTT
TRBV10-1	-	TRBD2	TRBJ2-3	CASSPLGGARTDTQYF	TGCGCCAGCAGCCCCCTCGGGGGGGCTCGCACAGATACGCAGTATTTT
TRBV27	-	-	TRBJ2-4	CASSPLGEGPGKNIQYF	TGTGCCAGCAGCCCACTGGGCGAGGGTCCGGGCAAAAACATTCAGTACTTC
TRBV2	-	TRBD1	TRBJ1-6	CASSRAWDRVRNSPLHF	TGTGCCAGCAGTCGCGCCTGGGACAGGGTACGAAATTCACCCCTCCACTTT
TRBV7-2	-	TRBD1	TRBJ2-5	CASSLTAGGGETQYF	TGTGCCAGCAGCTTAACTGCAGGGGGCGGGGAGACCCAGTACTTC
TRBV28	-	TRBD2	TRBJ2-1	CASRVTSLQEQFF	TGTGCCAGCAGGGTGACTAGCCTTCAGGAGCAGTTCTTC
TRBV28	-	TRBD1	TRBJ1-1	CASSLDRGGHTEAFF	TGTGCCAGCAGTTTAGACAGGGGAGGTCACACTGAAGCTTTCTTT
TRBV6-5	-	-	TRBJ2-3	CASRDRSTDTQYF	TGTGCCAGCAGGGACAGAAGCACAGATACGCAGTATTTT
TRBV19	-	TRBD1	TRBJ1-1	CASSPDRGRGVTEAFF	TGTGCCAGTAGTCCTGACAGGGGGCGCGGAGTAACTGAAGCTTTCTTT
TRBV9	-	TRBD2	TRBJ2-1	CASSASAGTSVVYNEQFF	TGTGCCAGCAGCGCGAGTGCCGGGACTAGCGTAGTCTACAATGAGCAGTTCTTC
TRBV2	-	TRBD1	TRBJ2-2	CASSRGQAPNRLNTGELFF	TGTGCCAGCAGTCGAGGACAGGCCCCTAATCGATTGAACACCGGGGAGCTGTTTTTT
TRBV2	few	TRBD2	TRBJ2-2	CASSSTGLAITGELFF	TGTGCCAGCAGTTCAACGGGACTAGCGATCACCGGGGAGCTGTTTTTT
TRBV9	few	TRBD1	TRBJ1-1	CASSSEQGANTEAFF	TGTGCCAGCAGCAGCGAACAGGGGGCGAACACTGAAGCTTTCTTT
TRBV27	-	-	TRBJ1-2	CASSLDSSSNYGYTF	TGTGCCAGCAGTTTGGACAGTTCTTCTAACTATGGCTACACCTTC
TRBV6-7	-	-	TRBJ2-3	CASSYADRDVGGSTDTQYF	TGTGCCAGCAGTTACGCTGACAGGGATGTGGGAGGAAGCACAGATACGCAGTATTTT
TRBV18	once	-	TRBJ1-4	CASSPPPGDEKLFF	TGTGCCAGCTCACCACCGCCGGGGGACGAAAAACTGTTTTTT
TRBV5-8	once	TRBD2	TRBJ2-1	CASTNMGLAAYNEQFF	TGTGCCAGCACCAACATGGGACTAGCGGCCTACAATGAGCAGTTCTTC
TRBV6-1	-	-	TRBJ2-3	CASTPGETDTQYF	TGTGCCAGCACCCCGGGGGAGACAGATACGCAGTATTTT
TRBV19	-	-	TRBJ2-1	CASSIISSYNEQFF	TGTGCCAGTAGTATCATTAGCTCCTACAATGAGCAGTTCTTC
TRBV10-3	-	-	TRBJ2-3	CAISEEAEGDTQYF	TGTGCCATCAGTGAGGAAGCGGAAGGGGATACGCAGTATTTT
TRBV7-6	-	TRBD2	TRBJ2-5	CASSLEVTSGAETQYF	TGTGCCAGCAGCTTAGAGGTTACTAGCGGGGCAGAGACCCAGTACTTC
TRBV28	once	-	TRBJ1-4	CASSLVGQTNEKLFF	TGTGCCAGCAGTTTAGTCGGTCAAACTAATGAAAAACTGTTTTTT
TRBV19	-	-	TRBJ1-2	CASSMILGSYGYTF	TGTGCCAGTAGTATGATTTTAGGGAGCTATGGCTACACCTTC
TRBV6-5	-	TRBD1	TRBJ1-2	CASSLRRGTGEGYTF	TGTGCCAGCAGCTTACGGAGAGGGACAGGGGAGGGCTACACCTTC
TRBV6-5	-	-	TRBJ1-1	CASRSVASNTEAFF	TGTGCCAGCAGATCGGTCGCTTCGAACACTGAAGCTTTCTTT
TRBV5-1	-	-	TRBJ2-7	CASSNDRTAAYEQYF	TGCGCCAGCAGCAACGACAGGACCGCAGCCTACGAGCAGTACTTC
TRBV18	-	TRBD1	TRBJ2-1	CASSPDRGINEQFF	TGTGCCAGCTCGCCCGACAGGGGGATCAATGAGCAGTTCTTC
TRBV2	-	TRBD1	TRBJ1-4	CASRGQGVSNEKLFF	TGTGCCAGCAGGGGACAGGGCGTATCTAATGAAAAACTGTTTTTT
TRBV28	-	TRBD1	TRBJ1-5	CASRQGDQPQHF	TGTGCCAGTAGACAGGGGGATCAGCCCCAGCATTTT
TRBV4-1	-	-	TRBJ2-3	CASSPGSPLTDTQYF	TGCGCCAGCAGCCCGGGATCCCCCCTCACAGATACGCAGTATTTT
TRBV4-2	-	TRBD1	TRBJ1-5	CASSQPGQGYNQPQHF	TGTGCCAGCAGCCAACCGGGACAGGGGTATAATCAGCCCCAGCATTTT
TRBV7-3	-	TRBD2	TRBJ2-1	CASSLKYPSGYNEQFF	TGTGCCAGCAGCTTAAAATATCCTAGCGGATACAATGAGCAGTTCTTC
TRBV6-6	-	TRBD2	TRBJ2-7	CASRMTSGSSYEQYF	TGTGCCAGCAGGATGACTAGCGGGAGCTCCTACGAGCAGTACTTC
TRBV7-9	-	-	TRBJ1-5	CASSLASSYQPQHF	TGTGCCAGCAGCTTAGCGAGTAGTTATCAGCCCCAGCATTTT
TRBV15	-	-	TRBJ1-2	CATSTALTENPYGYTF	TGTGCCACCAGCACAGCTTTGACAGAAAACCCCTATGGCTACACCTTC
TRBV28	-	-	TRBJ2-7	CASRLRDRGLYEQYF	TGTGCCAGCAGGCTCCGGGACCGGGGACTCTACGAGCAGTACTTC
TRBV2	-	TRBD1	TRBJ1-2	CASSNRTGEGYTF	TGTGCCAGCAGTAACCGGACAGGGGAAGGCTACACCTTC